The rows below give T cell receptor beta chains drawn from one sample of a study of long-term antiretroviral therapy in people with HIV. The assay was immunoSEQ multiplex PCR, and TCRdb's table has in-frame clones only and misses some. The data hold 28,000 or so clones, with 70% to 90% observed a single time. The input for sequencing was unsorted PBMCs, taken 0.8 years before starting antiretroviral therapy. These receptors were taken from a young man with HIV. The conserved cysteine and the conserved F or W are not part of the CDR3 here. Size is omitted from some rows. Given values are once, few, many or a class for expanded clones.

V: TRBV7-9; size: .; J: TRBJ1-4; CDR3: ASSREPPPEKLF
V: TRBV5-1; size: .; J: TRBJ2-3; CDR3: ASSGDLTDTQY
V: TRBV25-1; size: .; J: TRBJ2-2; CDR3: ASSELQGAENTGELF
V: TRBV6-5; size: .; J: TRBJ2-2; CDR3: ASSYGTGGTGELF
V: TRBV7-9; size: .; J: TRBJ2-2; CDR3: ASSSQREGSSTGELF
V: TRBV25-1; size: .; J: TRBJ2-3; CDR3: ASSILSGMGADTQY
V: TRBV27; size: .; J: TRBJ1-1; CDR3: ASSLGGAYPEAF
V: TRBV19; size: .; J: TRBJ2-3; CDR3: ASSVLAVGSDTQY
V: TRBV25-1; size: .; J: TRBJ2-2; CDR3: ASSNAGGLDTGELF
V: TRBV5-1; size: .; J: TRBJ1-4; CDR3: ASSLVVGDYGEKLF
V: TRBV4-3; size: .; J: TRBJ1-1; CDR3: ASSQDSGRILNTEAF
V: TRBV20-1; size: once; J: TRBJ1-2; CDR3: SASRGLGYT
V: TRBV7-9; size: .; J: TRBJ2-2; CDR3: ASSAQGGGGELF
V: TRBV6-5; size: few; J: TRBJ2-1; CDR3: ASSYGSGRMSNEQF
V: TRBV5-4; size: .; J: TRBJ1-3; CDR3: ASQGANGGNTIY
V: TRBV28; size: .; J: TRBJ1-5; CDR3: ASSAPGQGHNQPQH
V: TRBV5-1; size: .; J: TRBJ1-1; CDR3: ASSLEGVDSEAF
V: TRBV19; size: .; J: TRBJ2-5; CDR3: ASSIAEWETQY
V: TRBV7-3; size: .; J: TRBJ1-2; CDR3: ASSRQGGYGYT
V: TRBV5-6; size: .; J: TRBJ1-2; CDR3: ASSLNRAGDGYT
V: TRBV5-1; size: .; J: TRBJ1-4; CDR3: ASSLEQPLREKLF
V: TRBV13; size: .; J: TRBJ2-1; CDR3: ASSLGKGEQF
V: TRBV6-1; size: .; J: TRBJ2-7; CDR3: ASRTSGVWEQY
V: TRBV6-6; size: .; J: TRBJ1-2; CDR3: ASSTWTGPYGYT
V: TRBV7-2; size: .; J: TRBJ1-5; CDR3: ASSLSLVGTGIPQH
V: TRBV5-1; size: .; J: TRBJ2-5; CDR3: ASSLGLVKETQY
V: TRBV4-2; size: .; J: TRBJ1-2; CDR3: ASSQDARDRVVYGYT
V: TRBV13; size: .; J: TRBJ2-1; CDR3: ASSPGLAGFLSSYNEQF
V: TRBV6-5; size: .; J: TRBJ1-2; CDR3: ASSQIGGTSGYT
V: TRBV29-1; size: .; J: TRBJ1-1; CDR3: SVGRGVGTEAF
V: TRBV4-3; size: .; J: TRBJ1-1; CDR3: ASSQVYENTEAF
V: TRBV6-5; size: .; J: TRBJ1-2; CDR3: ASRPWDSSYGYT
V: TRBV5-6; size: .; J: TRBJ1-1; CDR3: ASSLRNTEAF
V: TRBV18; size: .; J: TRBJ2-2; CDR3: ASSPSRTANTGELF
V: TRBV5-6; size: .; J: TRBJ2-5; CDR3: ASSIGLAGTYQETQY
V: TRBV5-1; size: .; J: TRBJ2-1; CDR3: ASSFEGLNEQF
V: TRBV29-1; size: .; J: TRBJ2-5; CDR3: SVEEEGLPETQY
V: TRBV4-3; size: once; J: TRBJ2-3; CDR3: ASSQRVGADTQY
V: TRBV7-6; size: .; J: TRBJ2-5; CDR3: ASSWTSEQETQY
V: TRBV4-3; size: .; J: TRBJ2-2; CDR3: ASSQDLAGGNTGELF